This T cell receptor (beta chain) was obtained from a study of cytomegalovirus exposure and HLA in healthy donors. A note on this clone: Its antigen is still unknown.

This table comes from immunoSEQ multiplex PCR, and its TCRdb copy is limited to in-frame clones, with some not included. This table has approximately 160,000 clones, roughly nine tenths appearing once. Study observations and caveats: The majority of TCR sequences were rare, yet some public TCRs appeared in many donors. In the 100 to 150 validation repertoires, roughly 94% of cluster scores exceeded 0, per a later analysis. Diagnosis of cytomegalovirus status made by the classifier reportedly showed high specificity and sensitivity.

Germline loops: CDR1 SGDLS, CDR2 YYNGEE. With V trimmed by 2 bases and J by 0 bases, 5 bases remained unmatched. This CDR3 is 16 amino acids long. The sequence was collected from a woman aged 18-29 years in good health and CMV-seropositive. Specimen: PBMCs. The rearrangement links TRBV9 to TRBJ2-5; 9 bases fit TRBD2. The chain's CDR3 is CASSVSSGNYQETQYF. DNA of the CDR3: TGTGCCAGCAGCGTCTCTAGCGGGAACTACCAAGAGACCCAGTACTTC.